This T cell receptor beta chain was identified in a study of regulatory and conventional T cells in RAG deficiency. Study conclusions and caveats: In Omenn syndrome, sorted "Tregs" may be peripherally activated cells. Patient subsets had shorter CDR3s; Omenn Treg-Tconv overlap exceeded 75%. Control T-cell subsets had markedly higher Shannon entropy and lower Simpson indices than RAG-deficient patients. Other subsets showed about 10-fold reductions, but Treg unique TCR beta sequences fell roughly 100-fold in these patients.

The table came from immunoSEQ multiplex PCR; TCRdb's copy has only in-frame clones and leaves some out. The sample lists around 31,000 clones, approximately 90% occurring once. With regard to this clone: The antigen is not known.

The germline CDR1 and CDR2 sequences are KGHSH and LQKENI. The CDR3 runs to 16 residues. V trimming: 5 bases; J trimming: 6 bases; junction bases outside the gene matches: 9. These sequences were also reported in another study, on regulatory T cells. In that study: The PCR used 52 TRBV and 13 TRBJ primers.

The chain is built from TRBV18 and TRBJ1-4; TRBD1 aligns across 10 bases. This sequence originates from a human donor in good health. The sequenced material came from CD8+ T cells sorted from blood. The CDR3 region has the DNA TGTGCCAGCTCATCGCGAGCAGGGACAGGGGATGAAAAACTGTTTTTT. The encoded protein is CASSSRAGTGDEKLFF.